This passage covers 21 T cell receptor beta chains from one sample sequenced in a study of blood T cell repertoires in COVID-19. Measured with immunoSEQ multiplex PCR; TCRdb has only the in-frame clones, and not every one. The sample has tens of thousands of clones; over 80% are singletons. Sample: peripheral blood. The receptors here all came from a woman of 80 years or more with acute or convalescent COVID-19.

V and J are TRBV3-1 (or the pseudogene TRBV3-2) and TRBJ1-1; D unresolved. V dropped 3 bases and J dropped 0 bases, with 20 bases sitting between them. The CDR3 sequence is 18 residues long. CDR1 is LGHDT and CDR2 is YNNKEL in the germline V gene (reference sequence). CDR3 region: CASSQRHLSPGMNTEAFF. The CDR3 DNA follows: TGTGCCAGCAGCCAGAGGCACCTTTCACCCGGCATGAACACTGAAGCTTTCTTT.

The chain carries TRBV2 and TRBJ2-3; unclear D gene. Trimming removed 9 bases at V and 6 bases at J, with 10 bases between. Germline loops: CDR1 SNHLY, CDR2 FYNNEI. The CDR3 sequence is 11 residues long. The DNA for the CDR3 is TGTGCCAGTAGAACGGAGGATACGCAGTATTTT. This sequence encodes CASRTEDTQYF.

The chain carries TRBV15 and TRBJ2-1; 13 bases agree with TRBD2. The CDR3 sequence is 16 residues long. V lost 0 bases to trimming and J lost 6 bases; unmatched junction nucleotides: 2. The V gene's germline CDR1 is LNHNV and CDR2 YYDKDF (reference sequence). The chain's CDR3 is CATSREGLAGANEQFF. The DNA of the CDR3 is TGTGCCACCAGCAGAGAAGGACTAGCGGGAGCCAATGAGCAGTTCTTC.

The V call is TRBV30, the J call TRBJ2-7; D may be TRBD1 (5 bases). The germline gives CDR1 GTSNPN, CDR2 SVGIG (reference sequence). There are 11 residues in the CDR3. V lost 4 bases to trimming and J lost 3 bases, with 7 bases between them. The DNA of the CDR3 is TGTGCCTGGAAGACAGTCTACGAGCAGTACTTC. This translates into CAWKTVYEQYF.

The chain is built from TRBV30 and TRBJ2-3, with a possible D match to TRBD2 (5 bases). The V end lost 6 bases, the J end lost 9 bases, and 10 bases lay between the germline ends. CDR1 is GTSNPN and CDR2 is SVGIG in the germline V gene (reference sequence). The CDR3 totals 10 residues. The CDR3 sequence: CACIQRTQYF. The CDR3 region has the DNA TGTGCCTGTATCCAGCGGACGCAGTATTTT.

The rearrangement uses TRBV15 and TRBJ2-7; D perhaps matches TRBD2 (5 bases). CDR1 LNHNV and CDR2 YYDKDF come from the germline V gene (reference sequence). The CDR3 loop spans 17 amino acids. Trimming shortened V by 0 bases and J by 3 bases, and 18 bases separated the two germline ends. CDR3 protein: CATSREIKRTAIYEQYF. CDR3 bases: TGTGCCACCAGCAGAGAAATTAAAAGGACTGCTATCTACGAGCAGTACTTC.

This chain connects TRBV7-2 to TRBJ1-2; D is unclear. Deletions cut 1 base from V and 4 bases from J, with 7 bases between. The germline gives CDR1 SGHTA, CDR2 FQGNSA. There are 13 residues in the CDR3. The CDR3 coding sequence is TGTGCCAGCAGCTTAGTTACGGGCTATGGCTACACCTTC. This encodes CASSLVTGYGYTF.

J is TRBJ2-1 and V is TRBV11-3, with 9 bases lining up with TRBD2. The CDR3 is 16 amino acids. The germline CDR1 and CDR2 sequences are SGHNT and YENEEA. Trimming cost V 5 bases and J 6 bases; bases outside gene matches: 11. The CDR3 DNA reads TGTGCCAGCAGCACCCCTTCTAGCGGGATGGGCAATGAGCAGTTCTTC. Translation: CASSTPSSGMGNEQFF.

This sequence joins TRBV15 and TRBJ2-2; D is possibly TRBD2 (6 bases). V shed 0 bases and J shed 4 bases, with 12 bases lying between them. This CDR3 spans 16 amino acids. Germline V gives CDR1 LNHNV, CDR2 YYDKDF (reference sequence). CDR3 sequence (DNA): TGTGCCACCAGCAGAGATCGCGGGGATTTCACCGGGGAGCTGTTTTTT. Its protein product is CATSRDRGDFTGELFF.

CDR3: CASSESLGLYPRGYTF. The CDR3 region has the DNA TGCGCCAGCAGTGAGTCTTTGGGTCTCTACCCGCGGGGCTACACCTTC. The rearrangement joins TRBV10-2 to TRBJ1-2, with unresolved D. Germline V gene sequence: CDR1 WSHSY, CDR2 SAAADI. The germline V and J ends were trimmed by 0 bases and 8 bases, with 19 bases remaining between them. This CDR3 contains 16 residues.

This clone was counted once. The CDR3 region has the DNA TGTGCCAGCAATATGGGACAGCGATACTCCTACGAGCAGTACTTC. Translated: CASNMGQRYSYEQYF. The chain couples TRBV2 to TRBJ2-7, with 7 bases aligning to TRBD1. V lost 7 bases and J lost 0; bases outside the gene matches: 9. This CDR3 region has 15 residues. The germline V gene has CDR1 SNHLY and CDR2 FYNNEI.

This clone was seen only once. The genes are TRBV3-1 (or the pseudogene TRBV3-2) and TRBJ1-1; perhaps TRBD1 as D (5 bases). V was shortened by 0 bases and J by 4 bases, with 21 bases between the two germline ends. Germline CDR1 reads LGHDT; CDR2 reads YNNKEL (reference sequence). The CDR3 has 18 amino acids. DNA for the CDR3: TGTGCCAGCAGCCAAGATCGGGGCATTAGAAGGCGGGGCACTGAAGCTTTCTTT. Protein product: CASSQDRGIRRRGTEAFF.

This chain links TRBV3-1 (or the pseudogene TRBV3-2) with TRBJ2-5; a possible D gene is TRBD2 (6 bases). The CDR3 covers 14 residues. Germline CDR1 LGHDT, CDR2 YNNKEL (reference sequence). With 4 bases removed from V and 5 bases from J, the gap between germline ends came to 14 bases. CDR3 nucleotide sequence: TGTGCCAGCAGCCCCCTCGGGAGAGAGGAGACCCAGTACTTC. Protein product: CASSPLGREETQYF.

The rearrangement links TRBV7-8 to TRBJ2-3; TRBD2 agrees at 14 bases. This CDR3 region has 20 residues. Germline V gene sequence: CDR1 SGHVS, CDR2 FQNEAQ. V dropped 0 bases and J dropped 4; count of bases not matched to a gene: 12. CDR3 residues: CASSLAADTGTSGGADTQYF. The CDR3, as DNA: TGTGCCAGCAGCTTAGCCGCCGACACCGGGACTAGCGGGGGTGCAGATACGCAGTATTTT. The variable domain in full, with the rest retrieved from reference TRBV7-8 and TRBJ2-3, is GAGVSQSPRYKVAKRGQDVALRCDPISGHVSLFWYQQALGQGPEFLTYFQNEAQLDKSGLPSDRFFAERPEGSVSTLKIQRTQQEDSAVYLCASSLAADTGTSGGADTQYFGPGTRLTVL.

The genes are TRBV6-5 and TRBJ1-2; 8 bases are shared with TRBD1. In germline, CDR1 is MNHEY, CDR2 SVGAGI. Trimming took 4 bases from V and 2 from J; bases not matched to a gene: 0. This CDR3 is built from 13 residues. CDR3 residues: CASSWDRNYGYTF. The DNA of the CDR3 is TGTGCCAGCAGTTGGGACAGGAACTATGGCTACACCTTC.

The chain employs TRBV21-1 and TRBJ2-7; no check of the table's D call, TRBD2, against the DNA was made. TRBV21-1 is shown as a pseudogene. The CDR3 consists of 13 residues. The CDR3 DNA reads as TGTGCCACTTTACGGGAGCCCGGCTACGAGCAGTACTTC. Translating it yields CATLREPGYEQYF.

The chain combines TRBV9 with TRBJ2-5, with 7 bases that match TRBD2. This CDR3 has 15 amino acids. Trimming at V came to 0 bases and at J to 5 bases, leaving 7 bases not matched to a gene. Germline V gives CDR1 SGDLS, CDR2 YYNGEE. This CDR3 is CASSVGGVGGETQYF. CDR3 DNA: TGTGCCAGCAGCGTAGGCGGGGTGGGAGGGGAGACCCAGTACTTC.

The chain links TRBV5-1 to TRBJ1-1; D possibly corresponds to TRBD1 (6 bases). Germline CDR1 reads SGHRS; CDR2 reads YFSETQ. V shed 4 bases and J shed 1 base, with 11 bases lying between them. CDR3 length equals 14 residues. In DNA, the CDR3 is TGCGCCAGCAGCCCATGGACAGAGAACACTGAAGCTTTCTTT. Translating gives CASSPWTENTEAFF.

The chain employs TRBV2 and TRBJ2-2, with 10 bases aligning to TRBD2. Trimming removed 4 bases from V and 4 bases from J; junction bases left unmatched: 3. The CDR3 extends over 15 amino acids. Germline CDR1 reads SNHLY; CDR2 reads FYNNEI. CDR3 protein: CASSGTSGLTGELFF. The CDR3 nucleotides are TGTGCCAGCAGTGGGACTAGCGGCCTCACCGGGGAGCTGTTTTTT.

This chain joins TRBV9 and TRBJ1-5; D is perhaps TRBD1 (5 bases). The CDR3 is 15 amino acids. The V end was cut by 1 base, the J end by 2 bases, with 10 bases between. CDR1 is SGDLS and CDR2 is YYNGEE in the germline V gene. CDR3 residues: CASSVSGYGNQPQHF. The DNA for the CDR3 is TGTGCCAGCAGCGTATCAGGGTACGGCAATCAGCCCCAGCATTTT.

The CDR3 loop reads CASSLDKGRGYGYTF. In DNA form, the CDR3 reads TGTGCCAGCAGCTTGGATAAGGGCCGGGGCTATGGCTACACCTTC. The chain has TRBV5-4 and TRBJ1-2, with unresolved D. The germline V gene has CDR1 SGHNT and CDR2 YYREEE (reference sequence). The V end was cut by 0 bases, the J end by 4 bases, with 13 bases between. The CDR3 is 15 residues long. The entire variable domain, with the rest obtained from reference TRBV5-4 and TRBJ1-2, is as follows: ETGVTQSPTHLIKTRGQQVTLRCSSQSGHNTVSWYQQALGQGPQFIFQYYREEENGRGNFPPRFSGLQFPNYSSELNVNALELDDSALYLCASSLDKGRGYGYTFGSGTRLTVV.